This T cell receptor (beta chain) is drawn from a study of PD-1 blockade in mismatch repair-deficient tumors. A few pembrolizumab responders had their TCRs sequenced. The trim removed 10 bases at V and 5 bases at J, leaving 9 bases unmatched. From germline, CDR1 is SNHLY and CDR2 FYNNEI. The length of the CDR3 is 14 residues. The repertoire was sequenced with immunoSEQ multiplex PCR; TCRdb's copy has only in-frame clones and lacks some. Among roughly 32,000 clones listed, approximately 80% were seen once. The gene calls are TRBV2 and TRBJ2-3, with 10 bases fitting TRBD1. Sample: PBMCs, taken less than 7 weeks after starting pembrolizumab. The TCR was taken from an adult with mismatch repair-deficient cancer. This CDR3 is CAKTGGSTLDTQYF. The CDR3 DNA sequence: TGTGCCAAGACAGGGGGCAGCACATTAGATACGCAGTATTTT.